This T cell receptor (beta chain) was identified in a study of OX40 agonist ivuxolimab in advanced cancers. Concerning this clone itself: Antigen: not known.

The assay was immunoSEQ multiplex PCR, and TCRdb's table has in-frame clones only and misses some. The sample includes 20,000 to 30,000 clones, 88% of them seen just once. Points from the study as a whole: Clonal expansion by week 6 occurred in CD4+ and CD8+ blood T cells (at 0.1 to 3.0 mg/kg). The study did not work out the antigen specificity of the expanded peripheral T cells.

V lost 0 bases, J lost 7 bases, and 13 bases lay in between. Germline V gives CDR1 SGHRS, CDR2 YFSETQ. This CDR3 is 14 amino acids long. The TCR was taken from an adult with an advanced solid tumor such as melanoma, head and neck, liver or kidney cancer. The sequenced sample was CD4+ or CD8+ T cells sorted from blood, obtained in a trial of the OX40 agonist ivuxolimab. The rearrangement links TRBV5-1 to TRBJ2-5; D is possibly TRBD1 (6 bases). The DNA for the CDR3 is TGCGCCAGCAGCTTGGAAACAGGGCCGGTGACCCAGTACTTC. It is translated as CASSLETGPVTQYF.